This T cell receptor (beta chain) appears in the sequencing data of a study of cytomegalovirus exposure and HLA in healthy donors. General study findings and limits: Later analysis demonstrated an association between a missense DCLRE1C variant and TCR beta V- and J-gene trimming.

Primers: 60 Vbeta forward and 13 Jbeta reverse. In the original processing: Later, roughly 86 million unique TCR beta chains were counted in an analysis, and roughly 11 million of them were shared. Profiling relied on immunoSEQ multiplex PCR, and the TCRdb table lists in-frame clones only, not all of them. V, J and clone size derive from that table, while D and trimming were established from the DNA sequence. Of about 150,000 clones in the sample, roughly 80% were seen once. A remark on this clone: Its target is not known.

The CDR3 has 14 residues. Per the germline V gene, CDR1 is MNHNY and CDR2 is SVGAGI (reference sequence). V was cut by 0 bases and J by 6 bases, with 11 bases left in between. The chain links TRBV6-6 to TRBJ2-5; the D gene is possibly TRBD2 (6 bases). The receptor's source is a man between 25 and 39 years old in good health and CMV-seropositive. The sequenced sample consisted of PBMCs. The CDR3: CASSYSIGGQTQYF. The CDR3 DNA sequence: TGTGCCAGCAGTTACTCGATTGGAGGGCAGACCCAGTACTTC.